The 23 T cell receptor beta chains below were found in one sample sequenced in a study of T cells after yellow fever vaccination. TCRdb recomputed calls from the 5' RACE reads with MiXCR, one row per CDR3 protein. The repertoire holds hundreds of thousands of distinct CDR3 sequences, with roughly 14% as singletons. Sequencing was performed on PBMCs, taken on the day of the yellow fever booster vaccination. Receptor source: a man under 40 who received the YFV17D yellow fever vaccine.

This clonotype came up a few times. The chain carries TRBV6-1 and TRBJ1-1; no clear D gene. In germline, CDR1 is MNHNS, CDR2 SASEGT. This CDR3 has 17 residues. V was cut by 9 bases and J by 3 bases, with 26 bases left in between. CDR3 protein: CARGSEKVGQIHTEAFF. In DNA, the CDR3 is TGTGCCAGAGGTTCCGAGAAGGTCGGGCAAATCCACACTGAAGCTTTCTTT.

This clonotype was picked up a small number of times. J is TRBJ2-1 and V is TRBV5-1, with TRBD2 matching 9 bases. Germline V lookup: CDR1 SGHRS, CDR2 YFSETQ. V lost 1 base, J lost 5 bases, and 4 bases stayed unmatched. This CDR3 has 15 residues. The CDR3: CASSLLAGTNNEQFF. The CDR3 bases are TGCGCCAGCAGCTTGCTAGCGGGAACCAACAATGAGCAGTTCTTC.

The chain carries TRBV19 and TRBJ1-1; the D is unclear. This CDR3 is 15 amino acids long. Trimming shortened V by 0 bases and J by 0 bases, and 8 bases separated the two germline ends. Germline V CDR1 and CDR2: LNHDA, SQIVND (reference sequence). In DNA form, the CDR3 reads TGTGCCAGTAGTATAGAGGCAGCCTTGAACACTGAAGCTTTCTTT. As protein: CASSIEAALNTEAFF.

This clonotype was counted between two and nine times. As DNA, the CDR3 is TGTGCCAGTAGTATCAGAGGCTCTGGGGCCAACGTCCTGACTTTC. Amino acids: CASSIRGSGANVLTF. This chain uses TRBV19 with TRBJ2-6; D not resolved. The germline CDR1 and CDR2 sequences are LNHDA and SQIVND (reference sequence). V gave up 3 bases and J gave up 0 bases, with 6 bases separating them. The CDR3 consists of 15 residues.

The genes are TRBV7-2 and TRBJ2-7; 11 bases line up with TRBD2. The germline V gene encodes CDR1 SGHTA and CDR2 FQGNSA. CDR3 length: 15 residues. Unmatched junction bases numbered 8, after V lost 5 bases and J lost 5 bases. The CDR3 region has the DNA TGTGCCAGCAGCCGGGTGGGGACTAGCGGCCACGAGCAGTACTTC. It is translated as CASSRVGTSGHEQYF.

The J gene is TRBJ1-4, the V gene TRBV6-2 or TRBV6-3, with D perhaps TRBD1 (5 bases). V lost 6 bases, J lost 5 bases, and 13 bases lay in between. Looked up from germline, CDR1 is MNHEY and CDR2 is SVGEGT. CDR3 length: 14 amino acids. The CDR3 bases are TGTGCCAGCAGGCGAGGGACGGTGAATGAAAAACTGTTTTTT. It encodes CASRRGTVNEKLFF.

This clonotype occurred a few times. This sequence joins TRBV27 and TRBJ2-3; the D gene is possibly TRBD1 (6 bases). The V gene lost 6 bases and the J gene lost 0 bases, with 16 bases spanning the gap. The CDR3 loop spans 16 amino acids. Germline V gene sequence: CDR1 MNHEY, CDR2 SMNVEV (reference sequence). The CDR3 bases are TGTGCCAGCAGAAAAAACAGGGCGATAAGCACAGATACGCAGTATTTT. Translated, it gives CASRKNRAISTDTQYF.

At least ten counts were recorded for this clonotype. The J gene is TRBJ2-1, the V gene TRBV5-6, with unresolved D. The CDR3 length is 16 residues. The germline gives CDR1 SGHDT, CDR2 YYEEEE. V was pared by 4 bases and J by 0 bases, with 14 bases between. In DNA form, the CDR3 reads TGTGCCAGCAGCCCCGAACGACTTCGCTCCTACAATGAGCAGTTCTTC. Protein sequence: CASSPERLRSYNEQFF.

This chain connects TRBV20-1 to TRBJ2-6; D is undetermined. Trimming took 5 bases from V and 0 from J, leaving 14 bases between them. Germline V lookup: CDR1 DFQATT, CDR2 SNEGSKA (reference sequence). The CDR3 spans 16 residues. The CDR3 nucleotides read TGCAGTGCTCGGAGTCCCCACAACTCTGGGGCCAACGTCCTGACTTTC. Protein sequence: CSARSPHNSGANVLTF.

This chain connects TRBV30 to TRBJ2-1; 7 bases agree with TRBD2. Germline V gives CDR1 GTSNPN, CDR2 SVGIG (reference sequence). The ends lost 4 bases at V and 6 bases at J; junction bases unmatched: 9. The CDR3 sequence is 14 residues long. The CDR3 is CAWNPGGLRNEQFF. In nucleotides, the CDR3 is TGTGCCTGGAACCCGGGAGGCCTACGCAATGAGCAGTTCTTC.

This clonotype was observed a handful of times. The CDR3 loop is CATQPPLAGGVDEQFF. In DNA form, the CDR3 reads TGTGCCACCCAGCCCCCGCTAGCGGGAGGGGTCGATGAGCAGTTCTTC. The chain has TRBV6-1 and TRBJ2-1; 12 bases line up with TRBD2. The CDR3 length is 16 residues. Unmatched junction bases numbered 15, after V lost 10 bases and J lost 8 bases. The V gene's germline CDR1 is MNHNS and CDR2 SASEGT.

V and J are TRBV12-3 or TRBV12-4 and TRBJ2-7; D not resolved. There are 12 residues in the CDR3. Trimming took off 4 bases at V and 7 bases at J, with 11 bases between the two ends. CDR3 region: CASSSRFMEQYF. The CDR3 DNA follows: TGTGCCAGCAGTTCTCGCTTTATGGAGCAGTACTTC.

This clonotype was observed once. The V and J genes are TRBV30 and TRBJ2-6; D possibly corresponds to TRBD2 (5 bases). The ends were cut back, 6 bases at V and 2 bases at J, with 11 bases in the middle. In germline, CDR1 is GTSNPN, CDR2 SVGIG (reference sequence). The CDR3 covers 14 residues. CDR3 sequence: CACSWETGANVLTF. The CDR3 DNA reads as TGTGCCTGTAGTTGGGAGACTGGGGCCAACGTCCTGACTTTC.

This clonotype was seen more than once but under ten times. CDR3 nucleotides: TGCGCCAGCAGTGAAGGGGGACACAATGAGCAGTTCTTC. Amino acid sequence: CASSEGGHNEQFF. The rearrangement joins TRBV10-1 to TRBJ2-1; possibly TRBD1 for D (6 bases). The CDR3 contains 13 residues. Germline V gives CDR1 WNHNN, CDR2 SYGVQD (reference sequence). Trimming removed 3 bases from V and 5 bases from J, with 8 bases in between.

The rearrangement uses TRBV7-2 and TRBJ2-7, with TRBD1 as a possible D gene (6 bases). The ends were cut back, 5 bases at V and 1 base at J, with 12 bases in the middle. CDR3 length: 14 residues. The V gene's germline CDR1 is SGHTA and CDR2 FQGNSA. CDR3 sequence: CASSRAGTSYEQYF. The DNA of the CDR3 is TGTGCCAGCAGCCGAGCCGGGACATCCTACGAGCAGTACTTC.

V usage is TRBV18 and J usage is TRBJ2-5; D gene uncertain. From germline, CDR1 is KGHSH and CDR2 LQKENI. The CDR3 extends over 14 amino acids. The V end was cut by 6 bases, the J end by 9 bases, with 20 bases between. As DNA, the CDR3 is TGTGCCAGCTCCCCTCCGCAGGCCGAGACACCCCAGTACTTC. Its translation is CASSPPQAETPQYF.

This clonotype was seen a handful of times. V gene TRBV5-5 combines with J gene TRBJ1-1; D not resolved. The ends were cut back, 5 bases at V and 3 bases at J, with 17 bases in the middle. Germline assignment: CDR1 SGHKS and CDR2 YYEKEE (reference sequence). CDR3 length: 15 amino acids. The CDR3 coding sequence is TGTGCCAGCAGTCTGGGAGGGATGCGCTACACTGAAGCTTTCTTT. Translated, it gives CASSLGGMRYTEAFF.

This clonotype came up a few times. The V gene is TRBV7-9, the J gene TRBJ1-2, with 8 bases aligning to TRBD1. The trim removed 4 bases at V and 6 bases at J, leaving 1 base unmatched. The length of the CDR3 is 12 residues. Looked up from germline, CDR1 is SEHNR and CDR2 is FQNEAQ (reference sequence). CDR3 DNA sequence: TGTGCCAGCAGCTCGGGACAGGATGGCTACACCTTC. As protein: CASSSGQDGYTF.

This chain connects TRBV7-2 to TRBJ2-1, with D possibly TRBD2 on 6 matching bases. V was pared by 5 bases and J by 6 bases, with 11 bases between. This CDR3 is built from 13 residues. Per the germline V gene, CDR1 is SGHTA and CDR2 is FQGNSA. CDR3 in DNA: TGTGCCAGCAGCCTACTAGCTCCCAATGAGCAGTTCTTC. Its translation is CASSLLAPNEQFF.

DNA of the CDR3: TGTGCCAGCAGCCTATCCCCCGGGGCTATGGGGGAGACCCAGTACTTC. Protein: CASSLSPGAMGETQYF. The chain uses TRBV7-2 and TRBJ2-5, with D tentatively TRBD1 or TRBD2 (5 bases each). Germline-derived CDR1 and CDR2 are SGHTA and FQGNSA. V gave up 5 bases and J gave up 5 bases, with 21 bases separating them. The CDR3 runs 16 residues.

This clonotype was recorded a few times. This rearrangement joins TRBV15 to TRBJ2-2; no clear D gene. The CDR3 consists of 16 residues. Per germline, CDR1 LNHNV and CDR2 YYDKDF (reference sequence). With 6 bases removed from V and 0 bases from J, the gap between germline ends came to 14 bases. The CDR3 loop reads CATSRARMANTGELFF. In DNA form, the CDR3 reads TGTGCCACCAGTCGAGCAAGGATGGCGAACACCGGGGAGCTGTTTTTT.

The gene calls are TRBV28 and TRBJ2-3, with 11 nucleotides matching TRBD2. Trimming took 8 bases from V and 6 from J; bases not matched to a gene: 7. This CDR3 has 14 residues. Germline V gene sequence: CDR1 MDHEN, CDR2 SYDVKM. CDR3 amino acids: CASSIAGGADTQYF. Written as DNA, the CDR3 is TGTGCCAGCTCTATAGCGGGAGGGGCGGATACGCAGTATTTT.

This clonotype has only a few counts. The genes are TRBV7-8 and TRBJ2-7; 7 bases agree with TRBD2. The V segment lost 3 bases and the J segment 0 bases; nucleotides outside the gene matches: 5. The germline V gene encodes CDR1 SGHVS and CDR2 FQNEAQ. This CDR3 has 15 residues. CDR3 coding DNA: TGTGCCAGCAGCTTTGCGGGAGCCGACTCCTACGAGCAGTACTTC. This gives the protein CASSFAGADSYEQYF.